Given below is one TCR beta chain in context. In the source study's methods: Reference gene primer amplification gave nucleated cell count estimates. The method was immunoSEQ multiplex PCR; TCRdb's version includes in-frame clones alone and lacks a portion of them. The V and J calls and clone size were taken over from that table, and D and trimming were inferred from the DNA. The sample carries 150,000 to 200,000 clones, more than 75% recorded once. V was trimmed by 3 bases and J by 0 bases, leaving 15 bases between them. The CDR3 sequence is 17 residues long. CDR1 is MNHEY and CDR2 is SVGEGT in the germline V gene. These data come from a study of blood T cell repertoires in COVID-19.

The chain employs TRBV6-2 or TRBV6-3 and TRBJ1-5, with no clear D. The source material was peripheral blood. This receptor was identified in a man between 18 and 35 years old with active or convalescent COVID-19. The CDR3, as DNA: TGTGCCAGCAGTTATGGGAGCCCCGTATATAGCAATCAGCCCCAGCATTTT. Translating it yields CASSYGSPVYSNQPQHF.